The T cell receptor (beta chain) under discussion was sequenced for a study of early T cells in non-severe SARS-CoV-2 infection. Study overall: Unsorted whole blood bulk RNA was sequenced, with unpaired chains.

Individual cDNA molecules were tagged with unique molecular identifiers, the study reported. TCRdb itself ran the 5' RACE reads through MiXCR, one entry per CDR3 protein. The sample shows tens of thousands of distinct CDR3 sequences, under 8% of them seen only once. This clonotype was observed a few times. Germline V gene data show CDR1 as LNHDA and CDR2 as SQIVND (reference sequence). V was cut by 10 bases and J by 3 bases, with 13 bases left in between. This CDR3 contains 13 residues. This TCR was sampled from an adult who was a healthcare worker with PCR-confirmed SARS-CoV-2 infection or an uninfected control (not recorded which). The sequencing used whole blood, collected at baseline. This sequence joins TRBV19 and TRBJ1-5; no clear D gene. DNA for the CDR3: TGTGCCACCGGACCGGGGTACAATCAGCCCCAGCATTTT. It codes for CATGPGYNQPQHF.